The 31 T cell receptor beta chains presented below share a single source sample, sequenced in a study of T cell changes during pregnancy in multiple sclerosis. Produced via immunoSEQ multiplex PCR; TCRdb's table is partial and in-frame only. The table lists tens of thousands of clones, nearly 90% of them singletons. The sample in question was peripheral blood, obtained after pregnancy. Every receptor here comes from a female donor in good health, enrolled as a control in a pregnancy study.

This chain connects TRBV11-1 to TRBJ2-5, with TRBD1 matching over 9 bases. V shed 6 bases, J shed 5 bases, and the junction held 4 bases outside the gene matches. This CDR3 spans 13 amino acids. The V gene's germline CDR1 is SGHAT and CDR2 FQDESV (reference sequence). CDR3 residues: CASSSGQGETQYF. Written as DNA, the CDR3 is TGTGCCAGCAGTTCCGGACAGGGGGAGACCCAGTACTTC.

The chain joins TRBV7-3 to TRBJ2-2, with 10 bases aligning to TRBD2. This CDR3 has 18 amino acids. V lost 5 bases and J lost 2; bases outside the gene matches: 11. CDR1 SGHTA and CDR2 FQGTGA come from the germline V gene. The CDR3 loop reads CASSPQERGGPNTGELFF. CDR3 nucleotides: TGTGCCAGCAGCCCGCAGGAGCGGGGGGGCCCCAACACCGGGGAGCTGTTTTTT.

This chain links TRBV11-2 with TRBJ2-7, with 7 bases fitting TRBD2. V lost 5 bases to trimming and J lost 1 base; unmatched junction nucleotides: 17. CDR3 length equals 18 residues. From germline, CDR1 is SGHAT and CDR2 FQNNGV. The CDR3 here is CASSLRREGGLGSYEQYF. CDR3 sequence (DNA): TGTGCCAGCAGCCTCCGAAGGGAGGGAGGACTTGGGTCCTACGAGCAGTACTTC.

Only one count was recorded for this clone. The rearrangement links TRBV29-1 to TRBJ2-3; 8 nucleotides line up with TRBD2. The germline V gene has CDR1 SQVTM and CDR2 ANQGSEA. Trimming cost V 6 bases and J 4 bases; bases outside gene matches: 12. This CDR3 region has 15 residues. The chain's CDR3 is CSVAEGGLAPDTQYF. CDR3 nucleotide sequence: TGCAGCGTCGCCGAGGGTGGACTAGCCCCAGATACGCAGTATTTT.

V usage is TRBV5-6 and J usage is TRBJ2-1; D is unclear. The germline CDR1 and CDR2 sequences are SGHDT and YYEEEE. The CDR3 covers 16 residues. V was clipped by 3 bases and J by 0 bases, with 13 bases between them. CDR3 amino acids: CASSSWKRGSYNEQFF. CDR3 nucleotide sequence: TGTGCCAGCAGCTCTTGGAAACGAGGCTCCTACAATGAGCAGTTCTTC.

The J gene is TRBJ2-5, the V gene TRBV29-1; no clear D gene. Germline V gene sequence: CDR1 SQVTM, CDR2 ANQGSEA. CDR3 length: 11 residues. Trimming stripped 3 bases from V and 5 bases from J, with 7 bases between. The CDR3: CSVDSGETQYF. DNA for the CDR3: TGCAGCGTTGATTCTGGCGAGACCCAGTACTTC.

The chain has TRBV10-3 and TRBJ1-3; D is possibly TRBD1 (6 bases). The germline V and J ends were trimmed by 8 bases and 1 base, with 12 bases remaining between them. Germline V gives CDR1 ENHRY, CDR2 SYGVKD. This CDR3 is 14 amino acids long. This CDR3 is CAIRDNPSGNTIYF. CDR3 DNA sequence: TGTGCCATCCGGGACAACCCTTCTGGAAACACCATATATTTT.

The CDR3 protein is CATSRPAGVTDTQYF. As DNA, the CDR3 is TGTGCCACCAGCAGACCAGCGGGAGTCACAGATACGCAGTATTTT. The chain employs TRBV15 and TRBJ2-3; 8 bases are shared with TRBD2. The germline CDR1 and CDR2 sequences are LNHNV and YYDKDF (reference sequence). The CDR3 is made up of 15 amino acids. Trimming at V came to 2 bases and at J to 2 bases, leaving 3 bases not matched to a gene.

This chain joins TRBV5-6 and TRBJ2-1, with TRBD2 as a possible D gene (6 bases). This CDR3 is built from 16 residues. The germline gives CDR1 SGHDT, CDR2 YYEEEE. Trimming removed 1 base at V and 1 base at J, with 12 bases between. The CDR3: CASSLSGDPSYNEQFF. CDR3 nucleotides: TGTGCCAGCAGCTTGTCGGGGGACCCTTCCTACAATGAGCAGTTCTTC.

The V and J genes are TRBV6-6 and TRBJ2-7, with a weak D call TRBD2 (6 bases). Germline-derived CDR1 and CDR2 are MNHNY and SVGAGI (reference sequence). The CDR3 loop spans 15 amino acids. V was clipped by 6 bases and J by 4 bases, with 19 bases between them. The CDR3 region has the DNA TGTGCCAGCAGCCGCGGACTAAGGGCGAGGTACGAGCAGTACTTC. It specifies CASSRGLRARYEQYF.

This chain joins TRBV28 and TRBJ2-1, with 7 bases that match TRBD2. The CDR3 extends over 21 amino acids. CDR1 is MDHEN and CDR2 is SYDVKM in the germline V gene. J lost 2 bases, V lost 4 bases, and 23 bases had no gene match. CDR3 DNA: TGTGCCAGCAGTTCCCGTTTTAGTGGGGGGGACGGGACTACCCCCTACAATGAGCAGTTCTTC. Its translation: CASSSRFSGGDGTTPYNEQFF.

The V call is TRBV19, the J call TRBJ1-4; TRBD1 aligns across 11 bases. Germline V CDR1 and CDR2: LNHDA, SQIVND (reference sequence). V was clipped by 6 bases and J by 3 bases; unmatched bases: 6. The CDR3 consists of 16 residues. CDR3 sequence: CASSPDRGPANEKLFF. The CDR3 DNA reads TGTGCCAGTAGCCCGGACAGGGGGCCGGCTAATGAAAAACTGTTTTTT.

V usage is TRBV28 and J usage is TRBJ1-5; 9 nucleotides line up with TRBD1. The CDR3 spans 18 residues. V shed 6 bases, J shed 2 bases, and the junction held 14 bases outside the gene matches. Germline assignment: CDR1 MDHEN and CDR2 SYDVKM. The CDR3 bases are TGTGCCAGCAGCCTTACGGGACAGGGCTCTTTTGGCAATCAGCCCCAGCATTTT. It specifies CASSLTGQGSFGNQPQHF.

The chain carries TRBV7-2 and TRBJ1-1; D is uncertain. CDR3 length equals 13 residues. CDR1 is SGHTA and CDR2 is FQGNSA in the germline V gene. Trimming removed 6 bases at V and 3 bases at J, with 11 bases between. This CDR3 reads CASRREPDTEAFF. Here the CDR3 DNA reads TGTGCCAGCAGGCGGGAGCCGGACACTGAAGCTTTCTTT.

The genes are TRBV27 and TRBJ1-2, with D perhaps TRBD1 (6 bases). Looked up from germline, CDR1 is MNHEY and CDR2 is SMNVEV (reference sequence). Deletions cut 5 bases from V and 1 base from J, with 11 bases between. The CDR3 is made up of 14 amino acids. CDR3 in amino acids: CASSQGWGNYGYTF. CDR3 bases: TGTGCCAGCAGTCAGGGGTGGGGTAACTATGGCTACACCTTC.

There are a few counts of this clone. The chain couples TRBV4-1 to TRBJ1-4, with D possibly being TRBD1 (6 bases). Per germline, CDR1 MGHRA and CDR2 YSYEKL. V was trimmed by 1 base and J by 13 bases, leaving 7 bases between them. The CDR3 covers 11 residues. CDR3 coding DNA: TGCGCCAGCAGCCAAGGGGGGCTACTGTTTTTT. It yields the protein CASSQGGLLFF.

By its share, this clone is medium-sized. The gene calls are TRBV5-6 and TRBJ2-7, with 14 bases matching TRBD2. CDR1 is SGHDT, CDR2 YYEEEE, per germline. With V trimmed by 5 bases and J by 6 bases, 7 bases remained unmatched. This CDR3 is built from 15 residues. The CDR3 DNA is TGTGCCAGCAGTTCCGGACTAGCGGGGGGTTTCGAGCAGTACTTC. The encoded protein is CASSSGLAGGFEQYF.

Concerning this clone itself: One end of the junction is discordant with germline, which a read error may explain. The chain links TRBV5-6 to TRBJ2-7, with no clear D. Germline values: CDR1 SGHDT, CDR2 YYEEEE. This CDR3 region has 13 residues. For the CDR3, the DNA is TGTGCCAGCAGCTTGGCCAGGTCCTCCGAGCAGTACTTC. This translates into CASSLARSSEQYF.

V and J are TRBV14 and TRBJ2-6; a weak D match, TRBD1 (7 bases). V lost 4 bases to trimming and J lost 2 bases, with 18 bases between them. Per germline, CDR1 SGHDN and CDR2 FVKESK. The CDR3 runs to 18 residues. The chain's CDR3 is CASSPRQGGSAGANVLTF. CDR3 coding DNA: TGTGCCAGCAGCCCTCGACAGGGAGGTTCGGCTGGGGCCAACGTCCTGACTTTC.

V gene TRBV6-5 combines with J gene TRBJ1-1; D is unresolved. The CDR3 is 12 residues long. V lost 4 bases and J lost 4, with 7 bases in between. CDR1 and CDR2 from the germline V gene are MNHEY and SVGAGI. CDR3 sequence (DNA): TGTGCCAGCAGTTCCCTCTTCACTGAAGCTTTCTTT. This sequence encodes CASSSLFTEAFF.

This sequence joins TRBV15 and TRBJ1-1; D ambiguous. The CDR3 has 13 residues. Trimming removed 3 bases from V and 1 base from J, with 6 bases in between. CDR1 LNHNV and CDR2 YYDKDF come from the germline V gene (reference sequence). This chain's CDR3 is CATSRSRNTEAFF. In DNA, the CDR3 is TGTGCCACCAGCAGGTCTAGGAACACTGAAGCTTTCTTT.

This clone has just a few counts. CDR3 protein: CASSDESDTEAFF. The CDR3 DNA is TGTGCCAGCAGTGATGAATCGGACACTGAAGCTTTCTTT. The J gene is TRBJ1-1, the V gene TRBV6-1; no reliable D call. V shed 3 bases and J shed 3 bases, with 8 bases lying between them. Germline values: CDR1 MNHNS, CDR2 SASEGT. The CDR3 extends over 13 amino acids.

This chain uses TRBV5-1 with TRBJ2-1; D not resolved. The CDR3 loop spans 11 amino acids. Germline CDR1 reads SGHRS; CDR2 reads YFSETQ. Deletions cut 2 bases from V and 8 bases from J, with 5 bases between. CDR3 region: CASSLSYEQFF. The DNA for the CDR3 is TGCGCCAGCAGCTTATCATATGAGCAGTTCTTC.

The chain carries TRBV10-1 and TRBJ2-6, with 11 bases lining up with TRBD1. J gave up 4 bases and V 4 bases, and 6 bases lay outside the gene matches. Germline V gene sequence: CDR1 WNHNN, CDR2 SYGVQD (reference sequence). This CDR3 contains 17 residues. The CDR3 DNA reads as TGCGCCAGCAGTGGCCCGGGACAGGGGGACGGGGCCAACGTCCTGACTTTC. It translates to CASSGPGQGDGANVLTF.

The V and J genes are TRBV18 and TRBJ2-3, with D possibly matching TRBD2 (5 bases). The CDR3 is 13 residues long. Trimming removed 8 bases from V and 3 bases from J, with 12 bases in between. CDR1 KGHSH and CDR2 LQKENI come from the germline V gene. In DNA form, the CDR3 reads TGTGCCAGCCTCGATAGGGAGACAGATACGCAGTATTTT. Its translation: CASLDRETDTQYF.

V usage is TRBV30 and J usage is TRBJ2-7; D is possibly TRBD2 (6 bases). V was shortened by 5 bases and J by 4 bases, with 21 bases between the two germline ends. The CDR3 runs 15 residues. Germline lookup yields CDR1 GTSNPN and CDR2 SVGIG (reference sequence). CDR3 DNA sequence: TGTGCCTGGGCCTGGGGGGAGCAGGGCCGATACGAGCAGTACTTC. Its translation is CAWAWGEQGRYEQYF.

In its sample, this clone was seen a few times. The gene calls are TRBV4-3 and TRBJ2-2; 11 bases map to TRBD2. Germline CDR1 reads LGHNA; CDR2 reads YSLEER. Trimming at V came to 3 bases and at J to 6 bases, leaving 18 bases not matched to a gene. There are 20 residues in the CDR3. The CDR3 reads CASSHPLPPSGGSDAGELFF. Here the CDR3 DNA reads TGCGCCAGCAGCCATCCACTCCCCCCTAGCGGGGGGTCGGACGCCGGGGAGCTGTTTTTT.

CDR3 sequence (DNA): TGCGCCAGCAGCTTGTCCCCCTCTGCGCCCGGGGAGCTGTTTTTT. Its translation is CASSLSPSAPGELFF. The rearrangement links TRBV5-1 to TRBJ2-2, with no clear D. V lost 1 base to trimming and J lost 6 bases, with 13 bases between them. Germline loops: CDR1 SGHRS, CDR2 YFSETQ. This CDR3 contains 15 residues.

The chain combines TRBV5-1 with TRBJ2-1, with 12 bases identical to TRBD2. The germline V gene encodes CDR1 SGHRS and CDR2 YFSETQ. This CDR3 has 17 amino acids. V lost 3 bases and J lost 1; bases outside the gene matches: 5. The CDR3, as DNA: TGCGCCAGCAGCTGGGGACTAGCGGGCCTATCCTACAATGAGCAGTTCTTC. It yields the protein CASSWGLAGLSYNEQFF.

This rearrangement joins TRBV5-1 to TRBJ1-3; a weak D match, TRBD1 (6 bases). CDR1 and CDR2 from the germline V gene are SGHRS and YFSETQ. The CDR3 sequence is 15 residues long. Trimming removed 5 bases from V and 0 bases from J, with 12 bases in between. Here the CDR3 DNA reads TGCGCCAGCAGGCTTGACAGGACCTCTGGAAACACCATATATTTT. Amino acid sequence: CASRLDRTSGNTIYF.

This chain uses TRBV7-2 with TRBJ1-2; D may be TRBD1 (6 bases). V lost 5 bases to trimming and J lost 2 bases, with 12 bases between them. CDR3 size: 14 residues. The germline gives CDR1 SGHTA, CDR2 FQGNSA. CDR3 region: CASSRGGGNYGYTF. CDR3 sequence (DNA): TGTGCCAGCAGCCGAGGGGGTGGGAACTATGGCTACACCTTC. Filled out from reference TRBV7-2 and TRBJ1-2, the complete variable domain reads GAGVSQSPSNKVTEKGKDVELRCDPISGHTALYWYRQSLGQGLEFLIYFQGNSAPDKSGLPSDRFSAERTGGSVSTLTIQRTQQEDSAVYLCASSRGGGNYGYTFGSGTRLTVV.